The 17 T cell receptor beta chains in this list originate from one sample, sequenced in a study of T cell changes during pregnancy in multiple sclerosis. Repertoires were generated with immunoSEQ multiplex PCR, while TCRdb's copy carries only in-frame clones and drops some. The sample yields tens of thousands of clones, 91% seen once. This material consisted of CD8+ T cells from peripheral blood mononuclear cells, taken in the second trimester of pregnancy. All receptors derive from a female donor with multiple sclerosis, enrolled in a pregnancy study.

The V and J genes are TRBV11-2 and TRBJ1-1; 7 nucleotides match TRBD1. Germline-derived CDR1 and CDR2 are SGHAT and FQNNGV. The CDR3 is made up of 14 amino acids. V lost 4 bases to trimming and J lost 0 bases; unmatched junction nucleotides: 2. DNA of the CDR3: TGTGCCAGCAGCTCGACAGGGATGAACACTGAAGCTTTCTTT. This translates into CASSSTGMNTEAFF.

The chain uses TRBV7-8 and TRBJ1-2; TRBD1 is a possible D gene (6 bases). Trimming removed 0 bases at V and 5 bases at J, with 7 bases between. This CDR3 contains 13 residues. Germline values: CDR1 SGHVS, CDR2 FQNEAQ. CDR3 sequence reads: CASSLAQGYGYTF. The CDR3 coding sequence is TGTGCCAGCAGCTTAGCCCAGGGGTATGGCTACACCTTC.

The chain joins TRBV2 to TRBJ2-1; possible D gene TRBD2, 7 bases. Germline V gene data show CDR1 as SNHLY and CDR2 as FYNNEI. V gave up 10 bases and J gave up 10 bases, with 17 bases separating them. CDR3 size: 12 residues. DNA of the CDR3: TGTGCCACGCTGAGGGGGGGCGGCGAGCAGTTCTTC. Its translation: CATLRGGGEQFF.

The chain uses TRBV28 and TRBJ2-2; D might be TRBD1 (6 bases). Deletions cut 5 bases from V and 0 bases from J, with 10 bases between. Germline-derived CDR1 and CDR2 are MDHEN and SYDVKM. The CDR3 contains 15 residues. CDR3 amino acids: CASSRQGTNTGELFF. In DNA form, the CDR3 reads TGTGCCAGCAGTAGGCAGGGGACGAACACCGGGGAGCTGTTTTTT.

The chain joins TRBV6-4 to TRBJ2-1; a possible D gene is TRBD2 (7 bases). The CDR3 totals 16 residues. Trimming cost V 1 base and J 4 bases, with 14 bases left between them. Germline V lookup: CDR1 MRHNA, CDR2 SNTAGT. The CDR3 coding sequence is TGTGCCAGCAGTGACTTGTCGGGGGGCGATTACAATGAGCAGTTCTTC. This codes for CASSDLSGGDYNEQFF.

V is TRBV30 and J is TRBJ1-1; TRBD1 might be the D (6 bases). The V end lost 3 bases, the J end lost 1 base, and 15 bases lay between the germline ends. The length of the CDR3 is 15 residues. Germline loops: CDR1 GTSNPN, CDR2 SVGIG (reference sequence). The CDR3 reads CAWSVMGAGNTEAFF. As DNA, the CDR3 is TGTGCCTGGAGCGTCATGGGGGCGGGGAACACTGAAGCTTTCTTT.

The chain recombines TRBV13 with TRBJ2-5; D perhaps matches TRBD2 (6 bases). The germline V gene encodes CDR1 PRHDT and CDR2 FYEKMQ (reference sequence). The CDR3 loop spans 15 amino acids. Trimming removed 5 bases from V and 4 bases from J, with 17 bases in between. The DNA of the CDR3 is TGTGCCAGCAGCCCCCGAGGAGCGGGTGGAGAGACCCAGTACTTC. Translated, it gives CASSPRGAGGETQYF.

The V and J genes are TRBV5-6 and TRBJ2-2; 7 bases agree with TRBD1. The germline V gene has CDR1 SGHDT and CDR2 YYEEEE. Germline trimming cut 1 base from V and 4 bases from J; bases unmatched to any gene: 10. The CDR3 spans 17 residues. For the CDR3, the DNA is TGTGCCAGCAGCTTGAACGTGGGAACAGGGGTCACCGGGGAGCTGTTTTTT. It is translated as CASSLNVGTGVTGELFF.

In this sample, this clone turned up once. The chain recombines TRBV7-2 with TRBJ2-5; perhaps TRBD2 as D (5 bases). The CDR3 totals 15 residues. V was trimmed by 5 bases and J by 1 base, leaving 14 bases between them. The V gene's germline CDR1 is SGHTA and CDR2 FQGNSA. The CDR3 region has the DNA TGTGCCAGCAGCGGTCGCCCGGGGATCCAAGAGACCCAGTACTTC. The encoded protein is CASSGRPGIQETQYF.

V gene TRBV4-2 combines with J gene TRBJ1-5; 7 nucleotides match TRBD1. Germline V CDR1 and CDR2: LGHNA, YNFKEQ. This CDR3 spans 15 amino acids. After removal of 0 bases from V and 6 bases from J, the junction contained 5 bases not matched to a gene. CDR3 sequence: CASSQDRGLAQPQHF. The DNA of the CDR3 is TGTGCCAGCAGCCAAGACAGGGGGTTGGCTCAGCCCCAGCATTTT.

The rearrangement links TRBV6-5 to TRBJ1-1; tentatively, D is TRBD1 (5 bases). The CDR3 sequence is 14 residues long. V dropped 0 bases and J dropped 0 bases, with 5 bases sitting between them. CDR1 MNHEY and CDR2 SVGAGI come from the germline V gene. CDR3 sequence: CASSYSGVNTEAFF. The CDR3 coding sequence is TGTGCCAGCAGTTACTCAGGGGTGAACACTGAAGCTTTCTTT.

The chain has TRBV6-1 and TRBJ1-2, with a weak D call TRBD1 (6 bases). The CDR3 spans 11 residues. Germline CDR1 is MNHNS and CDR2 is SASEGT. V was clipped by 10 bases and J by 4 bases, with 10 bases between them. CDR3: CATQGSYGYTF. The CDR3 region has the DNA TGTGCCACCCAGGGGTCCTATGGCTACACCTTC.

For the CDR3, the DNA is TGTGCCAGCAGTTCACAGGGGGCTGAACTGTTTTTT. As protein: CASSSQGAELFF. The rearrangement uses TRBV27 and TRBJ1-4; 9 positions agree with TRBD1. Germline loops: CDR1 MNHEY, CDR2 SMNVEV (reference sequence). CDR3 size: 12 residues. V lost 4 bases, J lost 12 bases, and 3 bases stayed unmatched. The entire variable domain, with the rest obtained from reference TRBV27 and TRBJ1-4, is as follows: EAQVTQNPRYLITVTGKKLTVTCSQNMNHEYMSWYRQDPGLGLRQIYYSMNVEVTDKGDVPEGYKVSRKEKRNFPLILESPSPNQTSLYFCASSSQGAELFFGSGTQLSVL.

This chain uses TRBV30 with TRBJ1-2; possible D gene TRBD1, 6 bases. CDR3 length: 15 amino acids. V was pared by 8 bases and J by 4 bases, with 23 bases between. Germline assignment: CDR1 GTSNPN and CDR2 SVGIG (reference sequence). CDR3 nucleotides: TGTGCCAGACTTGGGGGAGGGGGAATTGGCTATGGCTACACCTTC. Protein: CARLGGGGIGYGYTF.

The chain employs TRBV7-9 and TRBJ1-1, with D hard to call. Germline lookup yields CDR1 SEHNR and CDR2 FQNEAQ (reference sequence). Between the trimmed V and J ends, which lost 6 bases and 6 bases, there was a span of 8 bases. The CDR3 covers 11 residues. CDR3 DNA: TGTGCCAGCAGTTATAATTCTGAAGCTTTCTTT. It yields the protein CASSYNSEAFF.

This chain joins TRBV7-9 and TRBJ2-7; 10 bases fit TRBD2. The CDR3 has 15 residues. V lost 3 bases, J lost 0 bases, and 2 bases stayed unmatched. Germline V gene data show CDR1 as SEHNR and CDR2 as FQNEAQ (reference sequence). The CDR3 DNA reads TGTGCCAGCAGCTTTGCTAGCGGGAGCTCCTACGAGCAGTACTTC. This translates into CASSFASGSSYEQYF.

The V gene is TRBV7-9, the J gene TRBJ2-3; D uncertain. Between the trimmed V and J ends, which lost 1 base and 0 bases, there was a span of 11 bases. CDR1 is SEHNR and CDR2 is FQNEAQ in the germline V gene (reference sequence). The CDR3 covers 16 residues. CDR3 region: CASSLVEALSTDTQYF. The CDR3 region has the DNA TGTGCCAGCAGCTTAGTTGAAGCCCTAAGCACAGATACGCAGTATTTT.